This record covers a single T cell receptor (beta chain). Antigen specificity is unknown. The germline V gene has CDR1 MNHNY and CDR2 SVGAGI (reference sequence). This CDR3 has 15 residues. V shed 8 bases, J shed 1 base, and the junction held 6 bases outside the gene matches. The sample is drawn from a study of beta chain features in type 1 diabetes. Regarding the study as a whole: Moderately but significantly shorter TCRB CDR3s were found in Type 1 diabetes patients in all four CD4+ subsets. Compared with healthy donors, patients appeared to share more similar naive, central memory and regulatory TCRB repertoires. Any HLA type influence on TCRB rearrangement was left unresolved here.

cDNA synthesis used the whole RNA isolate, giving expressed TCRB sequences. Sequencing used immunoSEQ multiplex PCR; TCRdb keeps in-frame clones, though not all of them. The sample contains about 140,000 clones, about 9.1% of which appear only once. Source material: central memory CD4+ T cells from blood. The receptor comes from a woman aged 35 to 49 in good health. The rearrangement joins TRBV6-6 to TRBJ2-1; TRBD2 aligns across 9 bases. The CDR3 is CASARLAVSYNEQFF. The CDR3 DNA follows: TGTGCCAGCGCCCGACTAGCGGTTTCCTACAATGAGCAGTTCTTC.